This T cell receptor beta chain was sequenced for a study of breast tumors, draining lymph nodes, adjacent tissues. Study-wide results and limits: The lymph node origin of tumor T cells was framed as consistent with a hypothesis, not demonstrated. Tumor TCR diversity was below lymph nodes but above nontumor tissue. Luminal-like breast cancer showed significantly higher tumor–nontumor repertoire similarity than basal-like.

This clonotype has ten or more counts. Its target is unknown. TCRdb re-called the multiplex PCR reads through MiXCR, storing one row per CDR3 protein. The sample includes approximately 300,000 distinct CDR3 sequences, 30% to 35% seen only once; the top ten take more than 1%. Breast cancer patients provided tissue from their axillary draining lymph nodes. The V end was cut by 1 base, the J end by 15 bases, with 10 bases between. CDR1 and CDR2 (germline): LNHDA, SQIVND (reference sequence). The CDR3 length is 12 residues. J is TRBJ1-6 and V is TRBV19; no firm D call. The clonotype originates from a female donor with breast cancer. Some clones in this sample may be carry-over from other donors' samples. The sequenced material came from axillary lymph node tissue. The chain's CDR3 is CASSIGLSDLHF. CDR3 in DNA: TGTGCCAGTAGTATAGGGCTATCGGACCTCCACTTT.